These 12 T cell receptor beta chains were sequenced from one sample in a study of PD-1 blockade in classical Hodgkin lymphoma. Every patient experienced relapse after autologous stem cell transplantation, and brentuximab vedotin exposure varied. Magnetic negative selection was used to purify CD4+ T cells from thawed PBMCs. Assay used: immunoSEQ multiplex PCR; TCRdb lists only in-frame clones, some missing. This sample yields 8,500 or so clones, of which about 80% are seen a single time; 9.5% to 13% belongs to the top ten. Material: CD4+ T cells from blood, obtained at baseline. These receptors all come from a human donor with classical Hodgkin lymphoma.

The V and J genes are TRBV15 and TRBJ2-5; 9 bases are shared with TRBD1. Germline CDR1 and CDR2: LNHNV and YYDKDF (reference sequence). The J segment lost 5 bases and the V segment lost 3 bases, leaving 7 bases of the junction unmatched. This CDR3 is built from 15 residues. CDR3 nucleotide sequence: TGTGCCACCAGCAGCGGACAGGGGCATAGGGAGACCCAGTACTTC. Amino acid sequence: CATSSGQGHRETQYF.

This clone was detected once. The rearrangement uses TRBV7-9 and TRBJ1-1; D might be TRBD1 (6 bases). V was trimmed by 5 bases and J by 8 bases, leaving 12 bases between them. CDR3 length: 12 amino acids. Germline values: CDR1 SEHNR, CDR2 FQNEAQ (reference sequence). This CDR3 is CASSPTGSEAFF. CDR3 DNA sequence: TGTGCCAGCAGCCCGACAGGCTCAGAAGCTTTCTTT. The variable domain in full, with the rest retrieved from reference TRBV7-9 and TRBJ1-1, is DTGVSQNPRHKITKRGQNVTFRCDPISEHNRLYWYRQTLGQGPEFLTYFQNEAQLEKSRLLSDRFSAERPKGSFSTLEIQRTEQGDSAMYLCASSPTGSEAFFGQGTRLTVV.

V usage is TRBV5-5 and J usage is TRBJ2-5, with D perhaps matching TRBD1 (5 bases). The CDR3 is 12 residues long. V was pared by 0 bases and J by 5 bases, with 5 bases between. From germline, CDR1 is SGHKS and CDR2 YYEKEE (reference sequence). CDR3 sequence: CASSLAGETQYF. For the CDR3, the DNA is TGTGCCAGCAGCTTGGCAGGGGAGACCCAGTACTTC.

This chain connects TRBV28 to TRBJ2-1, with D maybe TRBD1 (6 bases). V lost 2 bases to trimming and J lost 8 bases, with 22 bases between them. Germline-derived CDR1 and CDR2 are MDHEN and SYDVKM. The CDR3 consists of 17 residues. DNA for the CDR3: TGTGCCAGCAGTTTACCAAGGCACGGGACACTGTACCATGAGCAGTTCTTC. The encoded protein is CASSLPRHGTLYHEQFF.

This chain uses TRBV19 with TRBJ2-1; the D is unclear. Per the germline V gene, CDR1 is LNHDA and CDR2 is SQIVND (reference sequence). Trimming took 5 bases from V and 16 from J, leaving 21 bases between them. CDR3 length equals 13 residues. As DNA, the CDR3 is TGTGCCAGTAGTCCTCCGGGTAGCCCAATAGGATTCTTC. This codes for CASSPPGSPIGFF.

This chain links TRBV27 with TRBJ2-7; D is perhaps TRBD1 or TRBD2 (5 bases each). Deletions cut 3 bases from V and 4 bases from J, with 10 bases between. Looked up from germline, CDR1 is MNHEY and CDR2 is SMNVEV (reference sequence). This CDR3 comprises 13 residues. CDR3: CASSLGRQYEQYF. In nucleotides, the CDR3 is TGTGCCAGCAGTTTGGGACGGCAGTACGAGCAGTACTTC.

The genes are TRBV4-1 and TRBJ2-2; TRBD1 matches 7 bases. CDR1 and CDR2 from the germline V gene are MGHRA and YSYEKL. This CDR3 spans 16 amino acids. Trimming removed 2 bases from V and 2 bases from J; junction bases left unmatched: 5. This CDR3 is CASSQRGQVNTGELFF. DNA for the CDR3: TGCGCCAGCAGCCAAAGAGGACAGGTTAACACCGGGGAGCTGTTTTTT.

The chain employs TRBV5-4 and TRBJ2-4, with TRBD1 as a possible D gene (6 bases). The CDR3 is 15 residues long. V gave up 3 bases and J gave up 0 bases, with 10 bases separating them. Germline CDR1 and CDR2: SGHNT and YYREEE (reference sequence). For the CDR3, the DNA is TGTGCCAGCAGCTCCGGACAGCTAGCCAAAAACATTCAGTACTTC. Translation: CASSSGQLAKNIQYF.

The chain is built from TRBV11-3 and TRBJ2-7; no definite D call. V lost 5 bases, J lost 3 bases, and 8 bases lay in between. The V gene's germline CDR1 is SGHNT and CDR2 YENEEA. This CDR3 has 12 residues. The CDR3 spells CASSRTLYEQYF. For the CDR3, the DNA is TGTGCCAGCAGCCGGACCCTCTACGAGCAGTACTTC.

This clone was found a few times. The rearrangement uses TRBV4-1 and TRBJ2-7; D may correspond to TRBD1 or TRBD2 (6 bases each). The germline CDR1 and CDR2 sequences are MGHRA and YSYEKL. The CDR3 loop spans 18 amino acids. Trimming took off 0 bases at V and 2 bases at J, with 20 bases between the two ends. This chain's CDR3 is CASSQEGPRGSGTYEQYF. The CDR3 DNA sequence: TGCGCCAGCAGCCAAGAAGGACCCAGGGGTAGCGGAACCTACGAGCAGTACTTC.

This clone was detected only a few times. The CDR3 DNA is TGTGCCAGCAGCCCAGGACAGAGAGTACGAGCTTTCTTT. Protein: CASSPGQRVRAFF. The V gene is TRBV7-2, the J gene TRBJ1-1, with D tentatively TRBD1 (6 bases). The ends were cut back, 5 bases at V and 10 bases at J, with 17 bases in the middle. The germline V gene has CDR1 SGHTA and CDR2 FQGNSA. This CDR3 has 13 amino acids.

This rearrangement joins TRBV6-5 to TRBJ2-2; the match to TRBD1 covers 8 bases. The CDR3 length is 15 residues. The J segment lost 4 bases and the V segment lost 5 bases, leaving 6 bases of the junction unmatched. Germline loops: CDR1 MNHEY, CDR2 SVGAGI. The CDR3 coding sequence is TGTGCCAGCAGTGGCAGGGGGCGCGGCACCGGGGAGCTGTTTTTT. Its translation is CASSGRGRGTGELFF.